One and the same sample provided the 10 T cell receptor gamma chains below, sequenced in a study of gamma delta lymphoproliferative disorders and STAT genes. With CATT, TCRdb re-called clones from the multiplex PCR reads. Among around 1,000 gamma-chain clones listed, about 20% were seen once. Genomic DNA from isolated PBMCs served as the sequencing template. Sequences were obtained from blood. Receptors originate from a human donor in good health.

This clone was counted only a few times. The translation of this DNA and the TCRdb protein of a much larger clone differ at residue 8, probably owing to a read error; the protein shown here is translated from the DNA. The chain links TRGV10 to TRGJP1. The J gene, left out of TCRdb, was set here by checking the DNA against germline. TRGV10 is an ORF for which the function is uncertain. V lost 8 bases, J lost 0 bases, and 16 bases stayed unmatched. The CDR3 consists of 18 residues. The CDR3 coding sequence is TGTGCTGCGTGGGATCCCTCGAGCCGAAATACCACTGGTTGGTTCAAGATATTT. Its protein is CAAWDPSSRNTTGWFKIF.

The chain recombines TRGV1 with TRGJ1 or TRGJ2. No J gene is reported in TCRdb; it was inferred here by comparing the DNA with germline. TRGV1 carries the ORF label, with uncertain function. The length of the CDR3 is 15 residues. J lost 11 bases, V lost 0 bases, and 16 bases had no gene match. The chain's CDR3 is CATWDRPRFPGQKLF. CDR3 nucleotide sequence: TGTGCCACCTGGGACAGGCCCCGGTTTCCTGGTCAGAAACTCTTT.

J gene TRGJ1 or TRGJ2 was identified, but the V gene was not called. CDR3 length equals 9 residues. The CDR3 DNA reads as TGTGCCACCTTCCCGGGGAAACTCTTT. This gives the protein CATFPGKLF.

This clone ranks as medium-sized. Other DNA sequences within the sample encode an identical CDR3. The chain is built from TRGV3 and TRGJ1 or TRGJ2. No J gene was available from TCRdb, and it was assigned here by a germline match of the DNA. Germline lookup yields CDR1 VTNTFY and CDR2 YDVSTARD (reference sequence). V was pared by 0 bases and J by 6 bases, with 5 bases of the junction left unmatched. The CDR3 extends over 13 amino acids. This CDR3 reads CATWDRPCYKKLF. The CDR3 DNA follows: TGTGCCACCTGGGACAGGCCGTGTTATAAGAAACTCTTT.

This clone is categorized as large. V usage is TRGV4 and J usage is TRGJ1 or TRGJ2. TCRdb leaves out the J gene; it was filled in here by matching the DNA to germline. This CDR3 has 14 residues. CDR1 is EGSTGY, CDR2 YDSYTSSV, per germline. V was pared by 0 bases and J by 3 bases, with 5 bases of the junction left unmatched. DNA of the CDR3: TGTGCCACCTGGGATGGGCCCCTTTATTATAAGAAACTCTTT. It is translated as CATWDGPLYYKKLF.

This clone occurred a few times. The listed TCRdb protein conflicts with the DNA translation at residue 6, and the protein shown is translated directly from the DNA. V usage is TRGV8 and J usage is TRGJ1 or TRGJ2. This CDR3 is 9 amino acids long. Per the germline V gene, CDR1 is VENAVY and CDR2 is YDSYNSRV. V was clipped by 2 bases and J by 11 bases; unmatched bases: 0. As DNA, the CDR3 is TGTGCCACCTGGGATAAGAAACTCTTT. Protein sequence: CATWDKKLF.

This clone is labeled medium-sized (0.01 to 0.1%). The V and J genes are TRGV9 and TRGJ1 or TRGJ2. TCRdb records no J gene; here it was assigned by comparing the DNA to germline. Germline V gene sequence: CDR1 GITISATS, CDR2 ISYDGTV (reference sequence). This CDR3 is 11 amino acids long. The V segment lost 5 bases and the J segment 6 bases; nucleotides outside the gene matches: 4. In nucleotides, the CDR3 is TGTGCCTTGTGGGTCGGTTATAAGAAACTCTTT. It codes for CALWVGYKKLF.

A few counts support this clone. This chain joins TRGV10 and TRGJP1. Here the J gene was assigned by germline matching of the DNA, as TCRdb has none. TRGV10 is designated an ORF whose function remains uncertain. The CDR3 runs to 13 residues. Trimming removed 8 bases from V and 5 bases from J; junction bases left unmatched: 6. The CDR3 reads CAAWGVTGWFKIF. CDR3 coding DNA: TGTGCTGCGTGGGGCGTAACTGGTTGGTTCAAGATATTT.

A few counts support this clone. This rearrangement joins TRGV4 to TRGJ1 or TRGJ2. CDR3 length: 9 amino acids. Looked up from germline, CDR1 is EGSTGY and CDR2 is YDSYTSSV. V gave up 9 bases and J gave up 10 bases; unmatched junction bases: 6. This CDR3 is CATHRKKLF. DNA of the CDR3: TGTGCCACCCATCGGAAGAAACTCTTT.

This clone is classed as large. V gene TRGV10 combines with J gene TRGJ1 or TRGJ2. No J gene is reported in TCRdb; it was inferred here by comparing the DNA with germline. TRGV10 counts as an open reading frame of uncertain function. With 10 bases clipped from V and 3 bases from J, the junction kept 10 bases outside the gene matches. This CDR3 has 13 residues. The DNA of the CDR3 is TGTGCTGCGTCGCGATTCCCTTATTATAAGAAACTCTTT. Its protein product is CAASRFPYYKKLF.